The 21 T cell receptor beta chains below come from one sample, sequenced in a study of T cells after yellow fever vaccination. One entry per CDR3 protein, called by TCRdb with MiXCR from the 5' RACE reads. The sample consists of hundreds of thousands of distinct CDR3 sequences, more than 9% of them appearing once. The material sequenced was PBMCs, taken on the day of the yellow fever booster vaccination. All receptors come from a man aged 30 to 45 who received the YFV17D yellow fever vaccine.

This rearrangement joins TRBV4-3 to TRBJ2-2, with a weak D call TRBD2 (6 bases). The V gene's germline CDR1 is LGHNA and CDR2 YSLEER. The CDR3 has 15 amino acids. The V end lost 1 base, the J end lost 7 bases, and 13 bases lay between the germline ends. The CDR3 is CASSQGLGGIGELFF. Written as DNA, the CDR3 is TGCGCCAGCAGCCAAGGACTGGGCGGGATCGGGGAGCTGTTTTTT.

This clonotype was recorded a few times. The chain is built from TRBV9 and TRBJ1-6; weak D call: TRBD1 (5 bases). This CDR3 has 14 amino acids. Germline V gives CDR1 SGDLS, CDR2 YYNGEE. Trimming cost V 2 bases and J 7 bases, with 10 bases left between them. This CDR3 reads CASSVMTENSPLHF. CDR3 in DNA: TGTGCCAGCAGCGTGATGACAGAGAATTCACCCCTCCACTTT.

This clonotype was detected only a few times. The V call is TRBV4-2, the J call TRBJ1-2, with 7 positions matching TRBD1. The CDR3 length is 15 residues. The V gene end was trimmed by 1 base and the J gene end by 2 bases; junction bases not matched to a gene: 4. From germline, CDR1 is LGHNA and CDR2 YNFKEQ. Written as DNA, the CDR3 is TGTGCCAGCAGCCAAGGCGGGACAGTAAACTATGGCTACACCTTC. The encoded protein is CASSQGGTVNYGYTF.

Many counts were recorded for this clonotype. The chain combines TRBV11-3 with TRBJ2-5; 9 bases are a match to TRBD2. Losses at the gene ends were 5 bases for V and 5 bases for J; bases not matched to a gene: 9. CDR3 length: 15 amino acids. Per germline, CDR1 SGHNT and CDR2 YENEEA. CDR3 bases: TGTGCCAGCAGCCCAAGTAGCGGGAGTGGTGAGACCCAGTACTTC. This codes for CASSPSSGSGETQYF.

The chain has TRBV7-8 and TRBJ2-7; TRBD2 agrees at 9 bases. The CDR3 has 17 residues. The V segment lost 5 bases and the J segment 4 bases; nucleotides outside the gene matches: 15. Germline CDR1 SGHVS, CDR2 FQNEAQ. This CDR3 is CASSILAGIPVIYEQYF. CDR3 nucleotide sequence: TGTGCCAGCAGCATCCTAGCGGGGATCCCGGTTATATACGAGCAGTACTTC.

The CDR3 protein is CSAREWGASSEKLFF. The DNA for the CDR3 is TGCAGTGCTAGAGAATGGGGGGCTTCTAGTGAAAAACTGTTTTTT. The V gene is TRBV20-1, the J gene TRBJ1-4; D may be TRBD1 (6 bases). With 0 bases removed from V and 7 bases from J, the gap between germline ends came to 15 bases. This CDR3 region has 15 residues. CDR1 DFQATT and CDR2 SNEGSKA come from the germline V gene (reference sequence).

V and J are TRBV28 and TRBJ2-5; D uncertain. This CDR3 spans 14 amino acids. V lost 5 bases and J lost 2, with 12 bases in between. Germline values: CDR1 MDHEN, CDR2 SYDVKM. The CDR3 sequence is CASSRLNAQETQYF. In nucleotides, the CDR3 is TGTGCCAGCAGTAGACTCAATGCTCAAGAGACCCAGTACTTC.

This sequence joins TRBV7-9 and TRBJ2-5; D gene ambiguous. The CDR3 extends over 13 amino acids. Germline assignment: CDR1 SEHNR and CDR2 FQNEAQ (reference sequence). V lost 6 bases to trimming and J lost 5 bases, with 13 bases between them. The CDR3 DNA follows: TGTGCCAGCAGTCACGGGCCTGGGGAGACCCAGTACTTC. It yields the protein CASSHGPGETQYF.

This clonotype was seen a handful of times. This chain joins TRBV9 and TRBJ2-7, with D possibly TRBD1 on 6 matching bases. V lost 0 bases, J lost 0 bases, and 10 bases lay in between. The length of the CDR3 is 15 residues. The germline V gene encodes CDR1 SGDLS and CDR2 YYNGEE. In DNA, the CDR3 is TGTGCCAGCAGCGTAGGGACAGCGAGCTCCTACGAGCAGTACTTC. Translation: CASSVGTASSYEQYF.

In its sample, this clonotype was seen a few times. The chain joins TRBV5-8 to TRBJ2-3; tentatively, D is TRBD1 (5 bases). CDR3 length: 14 amino acids. V lost 4 bases, J lost 5 bases, and 14 bases lay in between. The germline V gene has CDR1 SGHTS and CDR2 YDEGEE. Here the CDR3 reads CASSPPGFRDTQYF. The CDR3, as DNA: TGTGCCAGCAGCCCTCCAGGGTTTCGAGATACGCAGTATTTT.

This chain connects TRBV18 to TRBJ2-5; D call uncertain. Trimming left V 3 bases short and J 5 bases short, with 16 bases between. This CDR3 is built from 15 residues. Germline values: CDR1 KGHSH, CDR2 LQKENI. The CDR3 loop reads CASSPQDPPRETQYF. The CDR3 bases are TGTGCCAGCTCACCGCAGGACCCCCCGAGGGAGACCCAGTACTTC.

This clonotype has a single count. Mismatch with germline at one junction end may stem from a read error. The chain uses TRBV20-1 and TRBJ2-1; 7 bases match TRBD2. CDR1 and CDR2 (germline): DFQATT, SNEGSKA (reference sequence). This CDR3 region has 18 residues. The CDR3 DNA reads TGCTGTGCTAGAGACACCTCCCCCCTAGCGGCCCTATACAATGAGCAGTTCTTC. Protein sequence: CCARDTSPLAALYNEQFF.

This clonotype was seen only a few times. The J gene is TRBJ2-7, the V gene TRBV7-2, with 15 positions matching TRBD2. This CDR3 comprises 17 residues. Looked up from germline, CDR1 is SGHTA and CDR2 is FQGNSA. J lost 7 bases, V lost 8 bases, and 15 bases had no gene match. Written as DNA, the CDR3 is TGTGCCAGCCGATCCGCAGGGGGACTAGCGGGAGGTTGGGAGCAGTACTTC. The encoded protein is CASRSAGGLAGGWEQYF.

This clonotype was counted between two and nine times. The chain links TRBV12-3 or TRBV12-4 to TRBJ1-1; D gene uncertain. Between the trimmed V and J ends, which lost 7 bases and 3 bases, there was a span of 12 bases. The CDR3 has 13 amino acids. In DNA, the CDR3 is TGTGCCAGCACCTTAACAGAATACACTGAAGCTTTCTTT. This sequence encodes CASTLTEYTEAFF.

This clonotype was recorded many times. The chain is built from TRBV15 and TRBJ2-3, with D perhaps assigned TRBD1 or TRBD2 (7 bases each). V lost 1 base and J 8 bases, leaving 13 bases between the germline ends. The CDR3 extends over 14 amino acids. CDR1 is LNHNV and CDR2 is YYDKDF in the germline V gene (reference sequence). DNA for the CDR3: TGTGCCACCAGCAGAGTTCCAGGGGGGGTTACGCAGTATTTT. Its translation: CATSRVPGGVTQYF.

V and J are TRBV29-1 and TRBJ2-3; maybe TRBD1 (5 bases). CDR1 and CDR2 from the germline V gene are SQVTM and ANQGSEA. Trimming took 4 bases from V and 6 from J, leaving 20 bases between them. This CDR3 contains 15 residues. The CDR3 nucleotides read TGCAGCGTTGGCCTCGTAACAGGAGTTCGGGATACGCAGTATTTT. This encodes CSVGLVTGVRDTQYF.

This clonotype was counted between two and nine times. The rearrangement uses TRBV3-1 and TRBJ2-7; D call uncertain. CDR1 and CDR2 (germline): LGHDT, YNNKEL (reference sequence). Between the trimmed V and J ends, which lost 5 bases and 4 bases, there was a span of 9 bases. The CDR3 has 12 residues. CDR3 in DNA: TGTGCCAGCAGCGCGGTGCAGTACGAGCAGTACTTC. Translating it yields CASSAVQYEQYF.

This rearrangement joins TRBV20-1 to TRBJ1-5; D unclear. Germline CDR1 reads DFQATT; CDR2 reads SNEGSKA (reference sequence). V lost 6 bases and J lost 6, with 15 bases in between. CDR3 length equals 13 residues. The CDR3 sequence: CSARPDRTQPQHF. The CDR3 DNA reads as TGCAGTGCAAGACCTGACCGCACTCAGCCCCAGCATTTT.

The rearrangement links TRBV28 to TRBJ2-5; D is perhaps TRBD1 (5 bases). Germline V gives CDR1 MDHEN, CDR2 SYDVKM. This CDR3 comprises 13 residues. The V end lost 2 bases, the J end lost 5 bases, and 9 bases lay between the germline ends. DNA of the CDR3: TGTGCCAGCAGTTTAGGGGCTGTGGAGACCCAGTACTTC. It encodes CASSLGAVETQYF.

This clonotype was picked up a small number of times. V and J are TRBV5-6 and TRBJ1-2; maybe TRBD1 (5 bases). Trimming took off 4 bases at V and 4 bases at J, with 8 bases between the two ends. This CDR3 is 12 amino acids long. Germline V gene lookup returns CDR1 SGHDT and CDR2 YYEEEE. In DNA form, the CDR3 reads TGTGCCAGCAGCATACAGGCCTATGGCTACACCTTC. This codes for CASSIQAYGYTF.

The rearrangement joins TRBV3-1 to TRBJ2-7; unclear D gene. Germline CDR1 LGHDT, CDR2 YNNKEL (reference sequence). This CDR3 is 16 amino acids long. V was cut by 3 bases and J by 2 bases, with 17 bases left in between. CDR3 coding DNA: TGTGCCAGCAGCCACCTGGACGGGCCAAAAACCTACGAGCAGTACTTC. Translated: CASSHLDGPKTYEQYF.